This T cell receptor beta chain was recovered during a study of blood T cell repertoires in COVID-19. Clones were sequenced by immunoSEQ multiplex PCR, and TCRdb holds only the in-frame ones, with some missing. The sample lists more than 95,000 clones; 88% were seen once. The specimen sequenced was peripheral blood. This sequence was found in a woman of 80 years or more with acute or convalescent COVID-19.

CDR3 in amino acids: CASSSGEVKSEQYF. DNA of the CDR3: TGCGCCAGCAGCTCCGGGGAGGTCAAATCCGAGCAGTACTTC. The chain combines TRBV5-1 with TRBJ2-7, with D tentatively TRBD2 (6 bases). V lost 3 bases to trimming and J lost 6 bases, with 16 bases between them. CDR3 length equals 14 residues. Germline CDR1 is SGHRS and CDR2 is YFSETQ.